This is a list of T cell receptor beta chains from one sample in a study of CD8 T cells in ankylosing spondylitis. In TCRdb, the 5' RACE reads were re-called with MiXCR into one record per CDR3 protein. The sample holds roughly 240,000 distinct CDR3 sequences, under 35% seen once. The sequencing input was blood, either unsorted or a sorted T cell fraction (not recorded which). Receptors originate from a male donor with ankylosing spondylitis or in good health (not recorded which). CDR3s include the opening cysteine and the closing phenylalanine or tryptophan. D genes are given only for firm matches. Clone size is given for some rows only: seen once, a few or many times, or a class if the clone is expanded.

j_call v_call d_call clone_size cdr3_aa cdr3_nt
TRBJ2-7 TRBV3-1 TRBD2 . CASSQDRPSGGSSSYEQYF TGTGCCAGCAGCCAAGACCGGCCTAGCGGGGGGTCAAGCTCCTACGAGCAGTACTTC
TRBJ1-5 TRBV20-1 TRBD1 . CSAIDRGSRQPQHF TGCAGTGCAATAGACAGGGGGTCTAGACAGCCCCAGCATTTT
TRBJ1-2 TRBV6-6 . . CAGGTNYGYTF TGTGCCGGGGGTACTAACTATGGCTACACCTTC
TRBJ2-7 TRBV5-1 TRBD2 few CASSRTSGDEQYF TGCGCCAGCAGCCGGACTAGCGGGGATGAGCAGTACTTC
TRBJ2-3 TRBV12-3/TRBV12-4 . . CASRGRGTPGDTQYF TGTGCCAGCAGGGGCCGGGGCACTCCGGGGGATACGCAGTATTTT
TRBJ1-4 TRBV24-1 . . CAKTDPNEKLFF TGTGCCAAAACGGATCCTAATGAAAAACTGTTTTTT
TRBJ1-5 TRBV7-6 . few CASSLDPSVGQPQHF TGTGCCAGCAGCTTAGACCCGAGTGTTGGTCAGCCCCAGCATTTT
TRBJ2-7 TRBV29-1 TRBD2 many CSASGGGKKQYF TGCAGCGCGAGCGGGGGGGGGAAAAAGCAGTACTTC
TRBJ2-1 TRBV7-9 . . CASSPPASSYNEQFF TGTGCCAGCAGCCCACCAGCAAGCTCCTACAATGAGCAGTTCTTC
TRBJ1-5 TRBV20-1 . . CSANVGGYQPQHF TGCAGTGCTAACGTAGGGGGGTACCAGCCCCAGCATTTT
TRBJ2-5 TRBV10-3 . . CAISGDLETQYF TGTGCCATCAGTGGTGATCTAGAGACCCAGTACTTC
TRBJ2-1 TRBV6-5 . . CASSYFGEYNEQFF TGTGCCAGCAGTTACTTTGGAGAATACAATGAGCAGTTCTTC
TRBJ2-2 TRBV12-3/TRBV12-4 . . CASSLRGRGPNTGELFF TGTGCCAGCAGCCTTCGTGGGCGGGGGCCGAACACCGGGGAGCTGTTTTTT
TRBJ2-5 TRBV6-5 TRBD2 few CASSYSGLQETQYF TGTGCCAGCAGTTACTCGGGACTACAAGAGACCCAGTACTTC
TRBJ2-1 TRBV28 . . CASRSLDSKNYNEQFF TGTGCCAGCAGATCCTTGGACTCCAAAAACTACAATGAGCAGTTCTTC
TRBJ2-3 TRBV7-3 TRBD2 . CASSQRGASTDTQYF TGTGCCAGCAGCCAGCGGGGGGCTAGCACAGATACGCAGTATTTT
TRBJ1-1 TRBV5-5 TRBD1 . CASSLLRQGVAEAFF TGTGCCAGCAGCTTGCTTCGACAGGGGGTCGCTGAAGCTTTCTTT